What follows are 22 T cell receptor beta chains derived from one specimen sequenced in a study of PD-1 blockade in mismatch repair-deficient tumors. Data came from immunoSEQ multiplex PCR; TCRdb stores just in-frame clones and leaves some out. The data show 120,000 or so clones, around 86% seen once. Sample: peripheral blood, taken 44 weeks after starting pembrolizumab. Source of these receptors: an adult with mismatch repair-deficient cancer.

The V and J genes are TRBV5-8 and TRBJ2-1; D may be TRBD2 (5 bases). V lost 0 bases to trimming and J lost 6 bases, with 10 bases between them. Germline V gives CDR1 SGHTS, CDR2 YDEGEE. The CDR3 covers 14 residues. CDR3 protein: CASSLGASPNEQFF. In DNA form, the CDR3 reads TGTGCCAGCAGCTTGGGTGCTAGCCCCAATGAGCAGTTCTTC.

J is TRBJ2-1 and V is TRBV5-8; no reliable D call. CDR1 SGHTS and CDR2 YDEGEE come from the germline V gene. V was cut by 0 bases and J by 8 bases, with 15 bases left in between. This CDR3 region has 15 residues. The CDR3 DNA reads TGTGCCAGCAGCTTGGAACCATCCAATCTGTATGAGCAGTTCTTC. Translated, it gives CASSLEPSNLYEQFF.

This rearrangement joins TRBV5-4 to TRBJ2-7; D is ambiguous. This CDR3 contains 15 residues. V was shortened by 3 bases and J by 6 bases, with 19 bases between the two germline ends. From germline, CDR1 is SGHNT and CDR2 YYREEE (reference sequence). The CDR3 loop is CASSSVWAGLGEQYF. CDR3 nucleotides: TGTGCCAGCAGCTCCGTCTGGGCAGGCCTAGGCGAGCAGTACTTC.

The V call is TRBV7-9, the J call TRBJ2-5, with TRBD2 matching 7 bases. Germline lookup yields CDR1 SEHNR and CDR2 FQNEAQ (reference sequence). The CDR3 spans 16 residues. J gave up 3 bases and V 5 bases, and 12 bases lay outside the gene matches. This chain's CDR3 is CASSIFFEAGEETQYF. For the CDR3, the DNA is TGTGCCAGCAGCATTTTTTTCGAGGCGGGAGAAGAGACCCAGTACTTC.

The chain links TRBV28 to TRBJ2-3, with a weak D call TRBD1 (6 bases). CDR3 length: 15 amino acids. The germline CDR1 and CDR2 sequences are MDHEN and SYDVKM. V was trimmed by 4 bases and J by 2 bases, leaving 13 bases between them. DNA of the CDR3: TGTGCCAGCAGTTGGGGGACAAGGTACACAGATACGCAGTATTTT. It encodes CASSWGTRYTDTQYF.

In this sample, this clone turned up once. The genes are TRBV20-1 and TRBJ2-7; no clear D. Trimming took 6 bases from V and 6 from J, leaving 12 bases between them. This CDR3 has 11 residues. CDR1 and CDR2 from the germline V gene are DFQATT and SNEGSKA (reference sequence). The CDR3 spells CSAPWSSEQYF. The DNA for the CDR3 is TGCAGTGCCCCGTGGAGTTCCGAGCAGTACTTC.

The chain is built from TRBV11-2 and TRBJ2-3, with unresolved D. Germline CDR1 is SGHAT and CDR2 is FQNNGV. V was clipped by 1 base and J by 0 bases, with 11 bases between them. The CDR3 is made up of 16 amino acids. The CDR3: CASSLVFSASTDTQYF. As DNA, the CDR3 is TGTGCCAGCAGCTTAGTCTTCAGCGCTAGCACAGATACGCAGTATTTT. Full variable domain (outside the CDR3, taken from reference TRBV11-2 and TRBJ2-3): EAGVAQSPRYKIIEKRQSVAFWCNPISGHATLYWYQQILGQGPKLLIQFQNNGVVDDSQLPKDRFSAERLKGVDSTLKIQPAKLEDSAVYLCASSLVFSASTDTQYFGPGTRLTVL.

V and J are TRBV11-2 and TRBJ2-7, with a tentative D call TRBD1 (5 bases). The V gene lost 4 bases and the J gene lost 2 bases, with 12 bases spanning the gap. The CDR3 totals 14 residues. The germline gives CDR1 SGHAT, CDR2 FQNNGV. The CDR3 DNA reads TGTGCCAGCAGCTATTCTAGGGGAACCTACGAGCAGTACTTC. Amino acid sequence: CASSYSRGTYEQYF.

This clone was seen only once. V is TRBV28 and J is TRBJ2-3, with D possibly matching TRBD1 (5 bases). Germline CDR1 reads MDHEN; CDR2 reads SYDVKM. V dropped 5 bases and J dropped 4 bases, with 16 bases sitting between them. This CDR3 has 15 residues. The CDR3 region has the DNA TGTGCCAGCAGTAAGACCACCCTCAGGGCAGATACGCAGTATTTT. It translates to CASSKTTLRADTQYF. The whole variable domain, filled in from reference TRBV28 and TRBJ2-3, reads DVKVTQSSRYLVKRTGEKVFLECVQDMDHENMFWYRQDPGLGLRLIYFSYDVKMKEKGDIPEGYSVSREKKERFSLILESASTNQTSMYLCASSKTTLRADTQYFGPGTRLTVL.

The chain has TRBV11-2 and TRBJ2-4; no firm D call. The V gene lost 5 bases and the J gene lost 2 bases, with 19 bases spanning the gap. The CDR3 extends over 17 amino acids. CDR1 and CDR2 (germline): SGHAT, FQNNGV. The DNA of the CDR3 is TGTGCCAGCAGCCCCTTGATCGGCCAACGTCCCAAAAACATTCAGTACTTC. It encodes CASSPLIGQRPKNIQYF.

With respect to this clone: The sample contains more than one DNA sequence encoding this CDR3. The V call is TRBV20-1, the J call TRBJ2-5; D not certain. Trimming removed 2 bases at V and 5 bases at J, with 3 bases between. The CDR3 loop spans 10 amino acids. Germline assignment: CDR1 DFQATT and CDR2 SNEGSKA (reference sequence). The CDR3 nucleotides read TGCAGTGCTAGATGGGAGACCCAGTACTTC. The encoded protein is CSARWETQYF.

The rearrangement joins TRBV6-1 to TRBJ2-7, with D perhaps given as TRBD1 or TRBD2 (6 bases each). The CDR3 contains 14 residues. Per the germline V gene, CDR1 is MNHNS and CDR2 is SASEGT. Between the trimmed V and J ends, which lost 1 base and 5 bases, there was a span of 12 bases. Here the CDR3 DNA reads TGTGCCAGCAGTGAAGGACGGGGGCAGAACGAGCAGTACTTC. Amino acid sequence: CASSEGRGQNEQYF.

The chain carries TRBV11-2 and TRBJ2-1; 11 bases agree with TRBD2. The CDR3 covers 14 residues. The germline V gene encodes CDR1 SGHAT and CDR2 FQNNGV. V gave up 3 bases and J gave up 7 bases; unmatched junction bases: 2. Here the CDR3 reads CASSLGLADNEQFF. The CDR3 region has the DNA TGTGCCAGCAGCTTGGGACTAGCGGATAATGAGCAGTTCTTC.

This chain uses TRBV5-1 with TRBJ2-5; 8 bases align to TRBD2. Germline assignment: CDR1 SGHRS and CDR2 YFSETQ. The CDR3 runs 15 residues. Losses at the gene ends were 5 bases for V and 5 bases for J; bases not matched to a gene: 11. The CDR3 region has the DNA TGCGCCAGCAGAAGTAGCGGGATAGAGGCGGAGACCCAGTACTTC. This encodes CASRSSGIEAETQYF. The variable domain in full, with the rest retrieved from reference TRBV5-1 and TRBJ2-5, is KAGVTQTPRYLIKTRGQQVTLSCSPISGHRSVSWYQQTPGQGLQFLFEYFSETQRNKGNFPGRFSGRQFSNSRSEMNVSTLELGDSALYLCASRSSGIEAETQYFGPGTRLLVL.

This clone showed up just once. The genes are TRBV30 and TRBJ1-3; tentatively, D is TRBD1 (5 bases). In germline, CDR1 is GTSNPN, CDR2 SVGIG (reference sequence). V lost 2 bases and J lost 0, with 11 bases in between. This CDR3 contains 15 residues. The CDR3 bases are TGTGCCTGGAGTCGGGGGTCTGCCTCTGGAAACACCATATATTTT. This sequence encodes CAWSRGSASGNTIYF.

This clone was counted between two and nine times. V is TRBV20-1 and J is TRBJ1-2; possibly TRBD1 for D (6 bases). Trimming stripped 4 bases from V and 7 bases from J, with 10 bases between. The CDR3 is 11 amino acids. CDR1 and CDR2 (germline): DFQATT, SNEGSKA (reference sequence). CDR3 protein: CSAKQTGGYTF. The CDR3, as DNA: TGCAGTGCTAAGCAGACAGGTGGCTACACCTTC.

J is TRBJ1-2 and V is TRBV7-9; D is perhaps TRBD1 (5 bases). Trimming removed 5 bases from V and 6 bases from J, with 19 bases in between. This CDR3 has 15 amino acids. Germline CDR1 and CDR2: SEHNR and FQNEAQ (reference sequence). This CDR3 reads CASSLGPNSENGYTF. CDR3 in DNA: TGTGCCAGCAGCCTGGGACCCAACTCGGAAAATGGCTACACCTTC. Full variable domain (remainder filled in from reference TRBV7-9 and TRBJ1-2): DTGVSQNPRHKITKRGQNVTFRCDPISEHNRLYWYRQTLGQGPEFLTYFQNEAQLEKSRLLSDRFSAERPKGSFSTLEIQRTEQGDSAMYLCASSLGPNSENGYTFGSGTRLTVV.

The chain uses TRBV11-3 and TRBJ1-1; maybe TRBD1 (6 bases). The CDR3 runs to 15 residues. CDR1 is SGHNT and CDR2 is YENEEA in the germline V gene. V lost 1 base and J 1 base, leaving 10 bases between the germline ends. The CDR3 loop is CASSLVIRGNTEAFF. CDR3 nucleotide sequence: TGTGCCAGCAGCTTAGTTATCAGGGGGAACACTGAAGCTTTCTTT.

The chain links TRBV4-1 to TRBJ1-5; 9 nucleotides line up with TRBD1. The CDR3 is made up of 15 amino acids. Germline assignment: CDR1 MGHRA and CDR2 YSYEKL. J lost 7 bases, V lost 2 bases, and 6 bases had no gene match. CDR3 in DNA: TGCGCCAGCAGCCAATGGACAGGGGAGGGACAGCCCCAGCATTTT. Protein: CASSQWTGEGQPQHF.

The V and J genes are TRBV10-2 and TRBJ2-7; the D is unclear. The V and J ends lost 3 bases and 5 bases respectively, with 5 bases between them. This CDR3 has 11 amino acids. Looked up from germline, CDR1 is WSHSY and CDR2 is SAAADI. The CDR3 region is CASSDVHEQYF. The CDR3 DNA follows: TGCGCCAGCAGTGACGTCCACGAGCAGTACTTC.

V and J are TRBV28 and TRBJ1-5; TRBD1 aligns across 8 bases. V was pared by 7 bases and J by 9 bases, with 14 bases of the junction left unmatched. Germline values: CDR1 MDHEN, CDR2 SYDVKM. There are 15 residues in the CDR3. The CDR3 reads CASIKSGTGWPPQHF. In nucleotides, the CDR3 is TGTGCCAGCATAAAATCGGGGACAGGATGGCCGCCCCAGCATTTT.

The CDR3 DNA sequence: TGTGCCAGCAGTCGACAGGGAGTTGGGGAGACCCAGTACTTC. Translated, it gives CASSRQGVGETQYF. V usage is TRBV11-3 and J usage is TRBJ2-5, with 7 bases identical to TRBD1. Germline V CDR1 and CDR2: SGHNT, YENEEA. The CDR3 length is 14 residues. With 6 bases clipped from V and 5 bases from J, the junction kept 9 bases outside the gene matches.